The clone carrying this T cell receptor (beta chain) turned up a few times. Its antigen is still unknown. The length of the CDR3 is 16 residues. CDR1 is SGDLS and CDR2 is YYNGEE in the germline V gene. V shed 0 bases and J 4 bases; nucleotides not matched to a gene: 7. The sample comes from a study of beta chain features in type 1 diabetes. Study-wide findings and caveats: Significant though moderate, a shortening of TCRB CDR3s appeared in all four CD4+ subsets of Type 1 diabetes patients. A potential influence of HLA type upon TCRB rearrangement remained unresolved herein.

The investigators reverse transcribed all of the isolated RNA, so they sequenced expressed TCRB transcripts. The table came from immunoSEQ multiplex PCR; TCRdb's copy has only in-frame clones and leaves some out. The table shows about 260,000 clones, with 24% occurring only once. Sequencing input: naive CD4+ T cells from blood. This TCR derives from a woman in her thirties with type 1 diabetes. The gene calls are TRBV9 and TRBJ2-7; TRBD1 aligns across 10 bases. The CDR3: CASSVGGTGALYEQYF. DNA for the CDR3: TGTGCCAGCAGCGTAGGCGGGACAGGGGCTTTATACGAGCAGTACTTC.